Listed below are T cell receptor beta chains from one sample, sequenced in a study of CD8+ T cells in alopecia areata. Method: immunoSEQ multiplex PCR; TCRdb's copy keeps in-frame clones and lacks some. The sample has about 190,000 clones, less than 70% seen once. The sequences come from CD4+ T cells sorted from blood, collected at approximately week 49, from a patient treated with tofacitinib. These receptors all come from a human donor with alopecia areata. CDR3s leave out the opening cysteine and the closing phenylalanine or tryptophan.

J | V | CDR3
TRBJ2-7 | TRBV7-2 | ASSPAGTGSHYEQY
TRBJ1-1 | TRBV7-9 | ASSPAGGTEAF
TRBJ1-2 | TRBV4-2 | ASSQDGVGRDYGYT
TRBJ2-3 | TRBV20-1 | SASLPDTQY
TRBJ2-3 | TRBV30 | AWSAGGTQY
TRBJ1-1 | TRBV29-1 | TVAIGTKAF
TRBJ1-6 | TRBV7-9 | ASSRQGTDSPLH
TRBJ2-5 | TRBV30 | AWSVVSQETQY
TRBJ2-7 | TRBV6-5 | ASSGTVGGYEQY
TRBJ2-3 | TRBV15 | ATSREAGGLGRDTQY
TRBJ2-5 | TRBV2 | ASSGTQGFLETQY
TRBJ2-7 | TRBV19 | ASRHRGSSYEQY
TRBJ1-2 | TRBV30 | AWETGTNYGYT
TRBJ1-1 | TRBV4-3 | ASSPYQGPNTEAF
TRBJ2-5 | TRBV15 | ATSRDLQETQY
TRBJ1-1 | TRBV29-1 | SVFRAFGEAF
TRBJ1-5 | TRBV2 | ASSEGEVYQPQH
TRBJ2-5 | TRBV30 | ATVGPTQETQY
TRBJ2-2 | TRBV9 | ASSGAVGELF
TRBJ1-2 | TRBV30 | AWTKVPRGGYT
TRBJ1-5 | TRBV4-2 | ASSQDFSGGQPQH
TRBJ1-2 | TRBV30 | AWSVGQVYGYT
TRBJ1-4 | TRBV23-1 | ASSQVTARDTNEKLF
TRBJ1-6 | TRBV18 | ASSPGIGNSPLH